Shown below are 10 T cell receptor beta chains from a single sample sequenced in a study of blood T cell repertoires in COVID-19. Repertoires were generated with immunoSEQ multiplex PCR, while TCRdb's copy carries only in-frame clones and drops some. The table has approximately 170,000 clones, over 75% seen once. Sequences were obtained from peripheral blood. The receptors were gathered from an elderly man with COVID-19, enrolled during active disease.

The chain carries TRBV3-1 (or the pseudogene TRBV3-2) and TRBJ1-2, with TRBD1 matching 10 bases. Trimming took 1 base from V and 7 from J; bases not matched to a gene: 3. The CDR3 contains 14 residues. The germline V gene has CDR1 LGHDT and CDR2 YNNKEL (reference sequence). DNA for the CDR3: TGTGCCAGCAGCCAAGGACAGGGGGCGGGTGGCTACACCTTC. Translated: CASSQGQGAGGYTF.

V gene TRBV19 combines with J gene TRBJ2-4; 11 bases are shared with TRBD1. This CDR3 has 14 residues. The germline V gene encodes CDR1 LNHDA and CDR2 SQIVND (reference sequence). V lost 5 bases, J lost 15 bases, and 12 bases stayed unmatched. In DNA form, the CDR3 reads TGTGCCAGTAGTGGATCGGACAGGGGGCTGGCTCGGTACTTC. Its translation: CASSGSDRGLARYF.

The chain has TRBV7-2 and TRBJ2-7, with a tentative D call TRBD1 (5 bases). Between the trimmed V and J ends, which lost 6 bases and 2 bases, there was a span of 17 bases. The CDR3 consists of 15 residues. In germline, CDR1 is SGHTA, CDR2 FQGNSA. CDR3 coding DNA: TGTGCCAGCAGGCTAGACAGTTGGGGCCCCTACGAGCAGTACTTC. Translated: CASRLDSWGPYEQYF.

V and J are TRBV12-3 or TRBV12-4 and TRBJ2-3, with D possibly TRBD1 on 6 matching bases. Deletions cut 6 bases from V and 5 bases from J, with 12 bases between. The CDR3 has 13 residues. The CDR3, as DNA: TGTGCCAGCAGGGCCACAGGGATAGATACGCAGTATTTT. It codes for CASRATGIDTQYF.

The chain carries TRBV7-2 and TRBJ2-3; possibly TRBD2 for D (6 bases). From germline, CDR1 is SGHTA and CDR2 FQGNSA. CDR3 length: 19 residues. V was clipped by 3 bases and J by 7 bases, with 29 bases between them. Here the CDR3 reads CASSLKGGSSVTLGHTQYF. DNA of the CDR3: TGTGCCAGCAGCTTGAAAGGCGGGTCTAGCGTGACGCTTGGGCATACGCAGTATTTT.

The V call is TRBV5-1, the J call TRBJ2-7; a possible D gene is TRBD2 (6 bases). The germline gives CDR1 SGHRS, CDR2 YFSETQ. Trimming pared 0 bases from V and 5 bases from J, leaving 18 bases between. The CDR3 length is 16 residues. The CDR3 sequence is CASSLELGRGTHEQYF. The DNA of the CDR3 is TGCGCCAGCAGCTTGGAGCTCGGGCGGGGAACCCACGAGCAGTACTTC.

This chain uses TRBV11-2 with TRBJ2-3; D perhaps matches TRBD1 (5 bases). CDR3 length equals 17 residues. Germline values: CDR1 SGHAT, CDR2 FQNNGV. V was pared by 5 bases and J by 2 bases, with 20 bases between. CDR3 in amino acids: CASSRSLDSLNTDTQYF. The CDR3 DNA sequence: TGTGCCAGCAGCCGATCCCTTGACAGCTTAAACACAGATACGCAGTATTTT.

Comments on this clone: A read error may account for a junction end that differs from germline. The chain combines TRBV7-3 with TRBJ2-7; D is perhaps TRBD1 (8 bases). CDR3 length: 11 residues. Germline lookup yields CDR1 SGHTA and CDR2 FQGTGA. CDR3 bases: TGTGCCAGCAGCTCAGGACAGGGACTAAAGTTC. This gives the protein CASSSGQGLKF.

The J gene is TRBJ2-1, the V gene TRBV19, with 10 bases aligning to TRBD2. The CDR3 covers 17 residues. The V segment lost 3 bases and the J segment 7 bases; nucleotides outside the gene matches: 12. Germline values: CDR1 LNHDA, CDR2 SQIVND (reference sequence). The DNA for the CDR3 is TGTGCCAGTAGTATCCGGGACAGCGGGGGGGCCAGGAATGAGCAGTTCTTC. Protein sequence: CASSIRDSGGARNEQFF.

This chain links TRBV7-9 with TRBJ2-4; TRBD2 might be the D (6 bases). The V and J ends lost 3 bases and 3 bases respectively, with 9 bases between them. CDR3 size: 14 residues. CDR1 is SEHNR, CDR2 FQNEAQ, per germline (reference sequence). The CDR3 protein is CASSLRGDKNIQYF. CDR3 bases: TGTGCCAGCAGCTTGCGGGGTGACAAAAACATTCAGTACTTC.